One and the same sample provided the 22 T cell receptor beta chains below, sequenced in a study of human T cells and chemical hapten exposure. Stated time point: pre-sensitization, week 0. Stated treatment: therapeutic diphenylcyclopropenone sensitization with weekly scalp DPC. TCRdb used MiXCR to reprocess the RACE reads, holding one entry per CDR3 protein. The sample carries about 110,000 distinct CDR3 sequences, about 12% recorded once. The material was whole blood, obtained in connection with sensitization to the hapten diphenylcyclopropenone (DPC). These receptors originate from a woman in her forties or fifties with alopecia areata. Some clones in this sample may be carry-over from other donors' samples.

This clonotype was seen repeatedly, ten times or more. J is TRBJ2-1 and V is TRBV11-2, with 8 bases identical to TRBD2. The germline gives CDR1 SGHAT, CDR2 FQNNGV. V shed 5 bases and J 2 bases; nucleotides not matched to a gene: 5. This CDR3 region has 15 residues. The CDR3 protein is CASSPSGSPYNEQFF. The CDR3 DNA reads TGTGCCAGCAGCCCCAGCGGGAGTCCCTACAATGAGCAGTTCTTC.

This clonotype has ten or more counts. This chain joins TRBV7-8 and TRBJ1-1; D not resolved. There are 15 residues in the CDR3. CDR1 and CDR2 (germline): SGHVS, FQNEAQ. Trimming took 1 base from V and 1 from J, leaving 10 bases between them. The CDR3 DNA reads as TGTGCCAGCAGCTTAGGTTGGGTTCAGAACACTGAAGCTTTCTTT. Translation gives CASSLGWVQNTEAFF.

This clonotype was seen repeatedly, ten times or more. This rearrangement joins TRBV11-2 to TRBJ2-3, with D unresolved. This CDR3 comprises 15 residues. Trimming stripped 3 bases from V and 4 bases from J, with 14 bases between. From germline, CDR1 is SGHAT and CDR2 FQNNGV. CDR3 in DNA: TGTGCCAGCAGCTTCAGGCAGACCCAAGCAGATACGCAGTATTTT. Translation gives CASSFRQTQADTQYF.

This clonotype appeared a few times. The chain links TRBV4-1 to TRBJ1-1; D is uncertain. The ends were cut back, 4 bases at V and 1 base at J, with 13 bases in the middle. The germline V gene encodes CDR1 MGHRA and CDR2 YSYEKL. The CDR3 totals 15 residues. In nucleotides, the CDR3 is TGCGCCAGCAGCCTCAGTTATTCGGGGAACACTGAAGCTTTCTTT. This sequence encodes CASSLSYSGNTEAFF.

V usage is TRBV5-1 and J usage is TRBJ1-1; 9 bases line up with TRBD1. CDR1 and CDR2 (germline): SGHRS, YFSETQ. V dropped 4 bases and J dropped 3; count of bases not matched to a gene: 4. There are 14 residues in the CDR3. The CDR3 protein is CASSGDRADTEAFF. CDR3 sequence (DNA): TGCGCCAGCAGCGGGGACAGGGCTGACACTGAAGCTTTCTTT.

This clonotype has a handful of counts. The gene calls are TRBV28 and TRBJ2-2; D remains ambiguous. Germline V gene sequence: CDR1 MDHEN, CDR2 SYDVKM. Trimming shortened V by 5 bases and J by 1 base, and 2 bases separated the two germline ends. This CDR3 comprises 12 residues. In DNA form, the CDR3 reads TGTGCCAGCAGTGAGAACACCGGGGAGCTGTTTTTT. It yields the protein CASSENTGELFF.

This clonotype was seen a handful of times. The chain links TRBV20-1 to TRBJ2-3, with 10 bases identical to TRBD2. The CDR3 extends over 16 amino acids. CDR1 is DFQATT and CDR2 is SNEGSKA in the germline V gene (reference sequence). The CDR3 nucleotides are TGCAGCGCAAAGCCGGGACTAGCGCTTTGGGTAGATACGCAGTATTTT. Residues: CSAKPGLALWVDTQYF.

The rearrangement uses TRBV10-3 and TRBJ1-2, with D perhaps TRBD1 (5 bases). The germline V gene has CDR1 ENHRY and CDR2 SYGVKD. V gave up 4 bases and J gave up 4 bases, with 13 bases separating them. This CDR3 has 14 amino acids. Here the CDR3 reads CAISGKGRIYGYTF. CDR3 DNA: TGTGCCATCAGTGGGAAGGGACGGATCTATGGCTACACCTTC.

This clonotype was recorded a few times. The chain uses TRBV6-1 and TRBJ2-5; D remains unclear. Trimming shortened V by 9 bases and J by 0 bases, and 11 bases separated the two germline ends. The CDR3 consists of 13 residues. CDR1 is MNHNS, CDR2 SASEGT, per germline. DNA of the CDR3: TGTGCCAGTAGACGGCTCCACCAAGAGACCCAGTACTTC. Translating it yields CASRRLHQETQYF.

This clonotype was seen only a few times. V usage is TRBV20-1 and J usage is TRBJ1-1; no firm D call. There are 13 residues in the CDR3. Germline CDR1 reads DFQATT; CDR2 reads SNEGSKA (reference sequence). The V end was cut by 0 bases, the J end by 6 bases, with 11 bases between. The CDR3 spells CSARDSVTAEAFF. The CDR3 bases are TGCAGTGCTAGAGATTCGGTAACCGCTGAAGCTTTCTTT.

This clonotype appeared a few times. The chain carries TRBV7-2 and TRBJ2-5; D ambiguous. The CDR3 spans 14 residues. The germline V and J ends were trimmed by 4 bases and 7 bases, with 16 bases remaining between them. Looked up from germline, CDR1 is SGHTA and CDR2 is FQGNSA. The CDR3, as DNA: TGTGCCAGCAGCTGGCACCAAACCGCAGGGACCCAGTACTTC. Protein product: CASSWHQTAGTQYF.

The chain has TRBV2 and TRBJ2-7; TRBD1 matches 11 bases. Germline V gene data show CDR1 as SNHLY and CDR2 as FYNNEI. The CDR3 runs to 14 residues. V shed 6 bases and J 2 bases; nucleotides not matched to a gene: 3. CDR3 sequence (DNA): TGTGCCAGCAGGCCGGGACAGGGGGCCTACGAGCAGTACTTC. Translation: CASRPGQGAYEQYF.

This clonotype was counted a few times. CDR3 DNA: TGTGCCAGCAGCTTAGAGCGGGAGGGCCATGAGCAGTTCTTC. Translated, it gives CASSLEREGHEQFF. The chain is built from TRBV7-9 and TRBJ2-1; TRBD2 agrees at 10 bases. Germline-derived CDR1 and CDR2 are SEHNR and FQNEAQ (reference sequence). The V segment lost 1 base and the J segment 8 bases; nucleotides outside the gene matches: 2. The CDR3 runs to 14 residues.

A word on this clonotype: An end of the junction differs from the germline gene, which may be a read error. CDR3 protein: CSVGYSGGDNDASF. The CDR3 DNA reads as TGCAGCGTTGGCTATAGCGGGGGCGACAATGATGCGTCGTTC. The chain uses TRBV29-1 and TRBJ2-1, with 9 bases that match TRBD2. This CDR3 is 14 amino acids long. CDR1 is SQVTM and CDR2 is ANQGSEA in the germline V gene.

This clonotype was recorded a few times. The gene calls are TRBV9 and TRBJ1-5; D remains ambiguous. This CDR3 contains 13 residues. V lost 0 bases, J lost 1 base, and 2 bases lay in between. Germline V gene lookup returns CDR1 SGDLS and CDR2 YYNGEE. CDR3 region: CASSVESNQPQHF. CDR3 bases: TGTGCCAGCAGCGTAGAAAGCAATCAGCCCCAGCATTTT.

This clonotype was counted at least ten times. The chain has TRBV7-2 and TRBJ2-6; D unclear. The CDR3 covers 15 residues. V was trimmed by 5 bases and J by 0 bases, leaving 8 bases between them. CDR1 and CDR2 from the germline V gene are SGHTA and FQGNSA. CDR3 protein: CASSPASSGANVLTF. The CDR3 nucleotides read TGTGCCAGCAGCCCGGCTTCCTCTGGGGCCAACGTCCTGACTTTC.

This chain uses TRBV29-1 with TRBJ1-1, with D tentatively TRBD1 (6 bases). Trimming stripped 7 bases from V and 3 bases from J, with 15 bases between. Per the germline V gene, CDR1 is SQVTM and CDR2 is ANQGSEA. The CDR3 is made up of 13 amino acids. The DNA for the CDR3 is TGCAGCGCCCAGAGGGGGGAGTACACTGAAGCTTTCTTT. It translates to CSAQRGEYTEAFF.

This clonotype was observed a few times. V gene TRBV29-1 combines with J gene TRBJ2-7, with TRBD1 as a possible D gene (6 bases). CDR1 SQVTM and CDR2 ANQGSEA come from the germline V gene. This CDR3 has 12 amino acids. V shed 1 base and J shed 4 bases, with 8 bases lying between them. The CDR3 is CSVEGTAYEQYF. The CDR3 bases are TGCAGCGTTGAAGGGACAGCTTACGAGCAGTACTTC.

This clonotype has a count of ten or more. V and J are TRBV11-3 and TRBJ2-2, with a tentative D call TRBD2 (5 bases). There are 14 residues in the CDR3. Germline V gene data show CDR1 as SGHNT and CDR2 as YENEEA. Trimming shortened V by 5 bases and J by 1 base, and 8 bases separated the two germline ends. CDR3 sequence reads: CASSPRGNTGELFF. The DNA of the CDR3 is TGTGCCAGCAGCCCTCGGGGGAACACCGGGGAGCTGTTTTTT.

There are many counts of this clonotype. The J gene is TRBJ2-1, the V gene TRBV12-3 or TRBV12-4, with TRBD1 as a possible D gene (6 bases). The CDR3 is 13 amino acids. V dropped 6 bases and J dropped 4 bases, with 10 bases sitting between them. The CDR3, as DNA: TGTGCCAGCAGCTTGGGGGCTTACAATGAGCAGTTCTTC. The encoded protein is CASSLGAYNEQFF.

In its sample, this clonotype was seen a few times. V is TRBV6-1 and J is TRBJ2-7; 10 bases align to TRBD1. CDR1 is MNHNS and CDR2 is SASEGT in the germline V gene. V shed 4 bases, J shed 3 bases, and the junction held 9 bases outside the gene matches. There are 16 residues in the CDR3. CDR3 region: CASSAFTGQGNYEQYF. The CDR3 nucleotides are TGTGCCAGCAGTGCTTTTACGGGACAGGGGAACTACGAGCAGTACTTC.

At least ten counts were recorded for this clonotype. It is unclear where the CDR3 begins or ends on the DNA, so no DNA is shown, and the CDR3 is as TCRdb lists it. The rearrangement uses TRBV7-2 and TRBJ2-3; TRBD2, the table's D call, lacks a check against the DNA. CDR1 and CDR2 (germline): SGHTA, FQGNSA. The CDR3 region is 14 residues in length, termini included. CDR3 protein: CASSLVGSGAGYYF.